These 22 T cell receptor beta chains originate from one sample sequenced in a study of T cells in Graves' hyperthyroidism and ophthalmopathy. What was amplified from RNA transcripts were TCR beta CDR3 regions. HTBI primers were employed in a first-round RT-PCR of the TCR CDR3. TCRdb processed the multiplex PCR reads anew with MiXCR; each CDR3 protein has one entry. This table holds nearly 110,000 distinct CDR3 sequences, about 16% found once. Sequenced input: blood. These receptors originate from a woman aged 50 to 65 with Graves' hyperthyroidism.

There are many counts of this clonotype. The V gene is TRBV12-3 or TRBV12-4, the J gene TRBJ2-1, with 7 bases identical to TRBD2. The CDR3 runs to 15 residues. J lost 5 bases, V lost 6 bases, and 10 bases had no gene match. CDR3 nucleotide sequence: TGTGCCAGCAGATGGCCCGGGACTAATAACAATGAGCAGTTCTTC. It codes for CASRWPGTNNNEQFF.

The V gene is TRBV10-1, the J gene TRBJ2-7; tentative D call: TRBD1 (6 bases). This CDR3 is 15 amino acids long. Germline V gives CDR1 WNHNN, CDR2 SYGVQD (reference sequence). V was shortened by 2 bases and J by 1 base, with 12 bases between the two germline ends. DNA for the CDR3: TGCGCCAGCAGTGAGCACAGGGCCGTATCCTACGAGCAGTACTTC. Translating gives CASSEHRAVSYEQYF.

This clonotype was seen many times. J is TRBJ1-3 and V is TRBV7-2, with D hard to call. The ends were cut back, 5 bases at V and 3 bases at J, with 8 bases in the middle. Germline V gene data show CDR1 as SGHTA and CDR2 as FQGNSA. The CDR3 consists of 13 residues. The CDR3 region has the DNA TGTGCCAGCAGCAGAGCGCATGGAAACACCATATATTTT. It is translated as CASSRAHGNTIYF.

There are many counts of this clonotype. The rearrangement uses TRBV5-1 and TRBJ2-1, with D tentatively TRBD2 (6 bases). This CDR3 region has 16 residues. Germline values: CDR1 SGHRS, CDR2 YFSETQ. Trimming took off 0 bases at V and 3 bases at J, with 13 bases between the two ends. CDR3: CASSLGLASHYNEQFF. The CDR3 DNA reads TGCGCCAGCAGCTTGGGGCTAGCGAGCCACTACAATGAGCAGTTCTTC. The whole variable domain, remainder taken from reference TRBV5-1 and TRBJ2-1, is KAGVTQTPRYLIKTRGQQVTLSCSPISGHRSVSWYQQTPGQGLQFLFEYFSETQRNKGNFPGRFSGRQFSNSRSEMNVSTLELGDSALYLCASSLGLASHYNEQFFGPGTRLTVL.

This clonotype was found many times. This sequence joins TRBV20-1 and TRBJ1-3; D is undetermined. Trimming pared 0 bases from V and 0 bases from J, leaving 9 bases between. CDR1 is DFQATT and CDR2 is SNEGSKA in the germline V gene (reference sequence). CDR3 length: 15 residues. CDR3 loop: CSARDPESSGNTIYF. In DNA, the CDR3 is TGCAGTGCTAGAGACCCAGAAAGCTCTGGAAACACCATATATTTT.

This clonotype has a count of ten or more. This chain connects TRBV12-3 or TRBV12-4 to TRBJ1-2, with D maybe TRBD1 (5 bases). The CDR3 sequence is 13 residues long. The germline V and J ends were trimmed by 6 bases and 0 bases, with 8 bases remaining between them. The CDR3 here is CASRRQSNYGYTF. The CDR3 DNA is TGTGCCAGCAGGAGACAGTCTAACTATGGCTACACCTTC.

This clonotype was picked up many times. The chain carries TRBV29-1 and TRBJ1-1, with no clear D. Germline assignment: CDR1 SQVTM and CDR2 ANQGSEA. Trimming took 8 bases from V and 3 from J, leaving 13 bases between them. There are 12 residues in the CDR3. CDR3 region: CSLADADTEAFF. For the CDR3, the DNA is TGCAGCCTGGCGGACGCGGACACTGAAGCTTTCTTT.

The table lists this clonotype with many counts. CDR3 bases: TGTGCCAGTAGGACAGACCGCCACGTTCCCTACGAGCAGTACGTC. Translated: CASRTDRHVPYEQYV. The chain couples TRBV19 to TRBJ2-7, with a possible D match to TRBD1 (5 bases). The CDR3 has 15 residues. V shed 6 bases and J shed 2 bases, with 17 bases lying between them. In germline, CDR1 is LNHDA, CDR2 SQIVND (reference sequence).

The chain combines TRBV5-6 with TRBJ2-7; D tentatively fits TRBD1 or TRBD2 (7 bases each). The CDR3 is made up of 16 amino acids. With 3 bases removed from V and 0 bases from J, the gap between germline ends came to 16 bases. Germline CDR1 and CDR2: SGHDT and YYEEEE. Here the CDR3 DNA reads TGTGCCAGCAGCTGGGGGGGACAGCTCACCTCCTACGAGCAGTACGTC. The encoded protein is CASSWGGQLTSYEQYV.

This clonotype was seen at least ten times. The chain has TRBV11-2 and TRBJ2-1, with 11 positions matching TRBD1. Unmatched junction bases numbered 6, after V lost 5 bases and J lost 15 bases. The germline V gene has CDR1 SGHAT and CDR2 FQNNGV. This CDR3 is 12 amino acids long. CDR3 nucleotide sequence: TGTGCCAGCAGCGCCGCCGGGACAGGGGGGTTCTTC. Its protein is CASSAAGTGGFF. Together with reference TRBV11-2 and TRBJ2-1, the CDR3 gives the full variable domain: EAGVAQSPRYKIIEKRQSVAFWCNPISGHATLYWYQQILGQGPKLLIQFQNNGVVDDSQLPKDRFSAERLKGVDSTLKIQPAKLEDSAVYLCASSAAGTGGFFGPGTRLTVL.

At least ten counts were recorded for this clonotype. The rearrangement joins TRBV28 to TRBJ2-2; D not certain. This CDR3 is 15 amino acids long. The V end was cut by 5 bases, the J end by 2 bases, with 12 bases between. Per the germline V gene, CDR1 is MDHEN and CDR2 is SYDVKM. CDR3 region: CASSPRTYNTGELFF. Written as DNA, the CDR3 is TGTGCCAGCAGTCCCCGGACCTATAACACCGGGGAGCTGTTTTTT. Together with reference TRBV28 and TRBJ2-2, the CDR3 gives the full variable domain: DVKVTQSSRYLVKRTGEKVFLECVQDMDHENMFWYRQDPGLGLRLIYFSYDVKMKEKGDIPEGYSVSREKKERFSLILESASTNQTSMYLCASSPRTYNTGELFFGEGSRLTVL.

The sample holds many counts of this clonotype. This CDR3 is CASQPTSGGTGELFF. Written as DNA, the CDR3 is TGTGCCAGCCAGCCTACTTCGGGAGGCACCGGGGAGCTGTTTTTT. This chain joins TRBV6-1 and TRBJ2-2; 7 nucleotides line up with TRBD2. The CDR3 totals 15 residues. The V and J ends lost 8 bases and 4 bases, in that order; junction bases with no gene match: 10. Germline CDR1 is MNHNS and CDR2 is SASEGT.

There are many counts of this clonotype. The rearrangement uses TRBV11-2 and TRBJ2-3; TRBD2 aligns across 7 bases. The CDR3 runs to 15 residues. V dropped 4 bases and J dropped 2; count of bases not matched to a gene: 6. Germline assignment: CDR1 SGHAT and CDR2 FQNNGV. Here the CDR3 DNA reads TGTGCCAGCAGCTGGGCGGGAGAGGACACAGATACGCAGTATTTT. Translation gives CASSWAGEDTDTQYF.

This clonotype was seen at least ten times. The gene calls are TRBV6-1 and TRBJ1-5; D might be TRBD1 (6 bases). Trimming pared 6 bases from V and 0 bases from J, leaving 15 bases between. The length of the CDR3 is 16 residues. Germline V gives CDR1 MNHNS, CDR2 SASEGT. CDR3 DNA: TGTGCCAGCAGACGATTACAGGGTTATAGCAATCAGCCCCAGCATTTT. This gives the protein CASRRLQGYSNQPQHF.

In its sample, this clonotype was seen many times. The chain links TRBV6-1 to TRBJ1-1; D possibly corresponds to TRBD1 (6 bases). V lost 8 bases and J 5 bases, leaving 9 bases between the germline ends. Germline assignment: CDR1 MNHNS and CDR2 SASEGT. The CDR3 sequence is 11 residues long. CDR3 protein: CASRTGTEAFF. CDR3 nucleotide sequence: TGTGCCAGCCGAACAGGGACTGAAGCTTTCTTT.

This clonotype came up many times. V usage is TRBV30 and J usage is TRBJ2-7, with D unclear. Looked up from germline, CDR1 is GTSNPN and CDR2 is SVGIG (reference sequence). Trimming took 2 bases from V and 7 from J, leaving 15 bases between them. This CDR3 comprises 13 residues. The CDR3 spells CAWSPRAPGEQYF. CDR3 coding DNA: TGTGCCTGGAGTCCCCGGGCCCCTGGGGAGCAGTACTTC. The variable domain in full, with the rest retrieved from reference TRBV30 and TRBJ2-7, is SQTIHQWPATLVQPVGSPLSLECTVEGTSNPNLYWYRQAAGRGLQLLFYSVGIGQISSEVPQNLSASRPQDRQFILSSKKLLLSDSGFYLCAWSPRAPGEQYFGPGTRLTVT.

This clonotype was picked up many times. The chain combines TRBV20-1 with TRBJ2-1; 8 nucleotides align to TRBD2. Losses at the gene ends were 6 bases for V and 0 bases for J; bases not matched to a gene: 7. Per the germline V gene, CDR1 is DFQATT and CDR2 is SNEGSKA (reference sequence). The CDR3 has 15 residues. CDR3 in amino acids: CSAVRAGASYNEQFF. The CDR3 coding sequence is TGCAGTGCCGTTAGAGCGGGAGCCTCCTACAATGAGCAGTTCTTC.

This clonotype showed up many times. The rearrangement links TRBV11-3 to TRBJ2-3; 11 nucleotides match TRBD1. Looked up from germline, CDR1 is SGHNT and CDR2 is YENEEA. CDR3 length: 15 residues. The V and J ends lost 3 bases and 4 bases, in that order; junction bases with no gene match: 3. The CDR3 sequence is CASSLGTGGADTQYF. DNA of the CDR3: TGTGCCAGCAGCTTGGGGACAGGGGGAGCAGATACGCAGTATTTT.

This clonotype came up many times. The V gene is TRBV6-1, the J gene TRBJ2-5; 12 bases are a match to TRBD2. The CDR3 has 16 amino acids. Unmatched junction bases numbered 10, after V lost 6 bases and J lost 5 bases. The germline CDR1 and CDR2 sequences are MNHNS and SASEGT. CDR3 in amino acids: CASSPLTSGSGETQYF. The CDR3 region has the DNA TGTGCCAGCAGCCCCTTGACTAGCGGGAGCGGGGAGACCCAGTACTTC.

The table lists this clonotype with many counts. The chain uses TRBV7-9 and TRBJ2-5; 11 nucleotides agree with TRBD2. Germline trimming cut 6 bases from V and 4 bases from J; bases unmatched to any gene: 1. This CDR3 region has 13 residues. The germline V gene encodes CDR1 SEHNR and CDR2 FQNEAQ (reference sequence). CDR3 nucleotide sequence: TGTGCCAGCAGAACTAGCGGGAGAGAGACCCAGTACTTC. It is translated as CASRTSGRETQYF.

This clonotype has a count of ten or more. The chain links TRBV5-1 to TRBJ2-7, with 7 positions matching TRBD2. V dropped 4 bases and J dropped 2; count of bases not matched to a gene: 12. The germline V gene has CDR1 SGHRS and CDR2 YFSETQ. This CDR3 region has 16 residues. This CDR3 reads CASSPGRARDAYEQYF. CDR3 nucleotides: TGCGCCAGCAGCCCTGGGAGGGCGAGGGACGCCTACGAGCAGTACTTC.

J is TRBJ2-1 and V is TRBV11-2; TRBD2 matches 15 bases. Trimming removed 4 bases from V and 14 bases from J; junction bases left unmatched: 6. From germline, CDR1 is SGHAT and CDR2 FQNNGV. The CDR3 contains 14 residues. The CDR3 nucleotides are TGTGCCAGCAGCTCGGGACTAGCGGGAGGCGGGGAGTTCTTC. This codes for CASSSGLAGGGEFF.